A single sample is the source of the 25 T cell receptor beta chains below, sequenced in a study of CD8 T cells in ankylosing spondylitis. A single record per CDR3 protein comes from TCRdb applying MiXCR to the 5' RACE reads. In the table there are about 250,000 distinct CDR3 sequences, about 10% of which are singletons. The sequencing sample was made of blood, either unsorted or a sorted T cell fraction (not recorded which). All receptors come from a male donor with ankylosing spondylitis or in good health (not recorded which).

This clonotype was counted ten times or more. The chain uses TRBV12-3 or TRBV12-4 and TRBJ2-7; D possibly corresponds to TRBD1 (6 bases). Trimming cost V 5 bases and J 6 bases, with 20 bases left between them. The CDR3 is made up of 15 amino acids. CDR3 region: CASSTHLTGIGEQYF. In DNA, the CDR3 is TGTGCCAGCAGTACCCATCTGACAGGAATAGGCGAGCAGTACTTC.

This clonotype was counted ten times or more. This chain joins TRBV10-3 and TRBJ1-2; tentatively, D is TRBD1 (5 bases). Trimming stripped 6 bases from V and 6 bases from J, with 8 bases between. The CDR3 consists of 11 residues. Germline V CDR1 and CDR2: ENHRY, SYGVKD. This CDR3 reads CAIRGGDGYTF. In DNA, the CDR3 is TGTGCCATCAGGGGAGGGGATGGCTACACCTTC.

V gene TRBV7-2 combines with J gene TRBJ2-2, with D possibly TRBD1 on 7 matching bases. Germline V gives CDR1 SGHTA, CDR2 FQGNSA. V shed 1 base and J shed 1 base, with 13 bases lying between them. The CDR3 is made up of 17 amino acids. The CDR3 bases are TGTGCCAGCAGCTTAGGGGCAGGGGGGATGAACACCGGGGAGCTGTTTTTT. Translation: CASSLGAGGMNTGELFF.

This clonotype has ten or more counts. The chain uses TRBV3-1 and TRBJ2-7; D unresolved. Germline CDR1 reads LGHDT; CDR2 reads YNNKEL (reference sequence). The CDR3 extends over 11 amino acids. The V and J ends lost 1 base and 5 bases respectively, with 3 bases between them. The CDR3: CASSQGDEQYF. The CDR3 coding sequence is TGTGCCAGCAGCCAAGGGGACGAGCAGTACTTC.

The chain links TRBV5-4 to TRBJ2-5; tentatively, D is TRBD1 or TRBD2 (5 bases each). CDR1 and CDR2 from the germline V gene are SGHNT and YYREEE (reference sequence). The CDR3 consists of 12 residues. The V gene lost 5 bases and the J gene lost 4 bases, with 9 bases spanning the gap. In DNA, the CDR3 is TGTGCCAGCAGTTGGGGACGAGAGACCCAGTACTTC. This sequence encodes CASSWGRETQYF.

This clonotype has just a few counts. The CDR3 protein is CASRDPGRSTQYF. CDR3 DNA sequence: TGCGCCAGCAGGGACCCAGGGAGGAGTACGCAGTATTTT. This rearrangement joins TRBV10-2 to TRBJ2-3, with D possibly being TRBD2 (6 bases). CDR1 WSHSY and CDR2 SAAADI come from the germline V gene. Trimming shortened V by 6 bases and J by 8 bases, and 15 bases separated the two germline ends. The CDR3 covers 13 residues.

This chain joins TRBV3-1 and TRBJ2-1, with TRBD2 identical over 15 bases. Per the germline V gene, CDR1 is LGHDT and CDR2 is YNNKEL (reference sequence). The V segment lost 10 bases and the J segment 6 bases; nucleotides outside the gene matches: 13. This CDR3 region has 17 residues. The CDR3 is CANGTFGLAGGGNEQFF. Written as DNA, the CDR3 is TGTGCCAACGGGACGTTCGGACTAGCGGGAGGGGGCAATGAGCAGTTCTTC.

In this sample, this clonotype turned up a few times. The V gene is TRBV11-2, the J gene TRBJ1-1; no definite D call. The V gene's germline CDR1 is SGHAT and CDR2 FQNNGV. This CDR3 region has 13 residues. Trimming removed 1 base from V and 7 bases from J, with 10 bases in between. CDR3 sequence: CASSLGTALEAFF. Here the CDR3 DNA reads TGTGCCAGCAGCTTAGGAACCGCCCTTGAAGCTTTCTTT. Looking up the rest from reference TRBV11-2 and TRBJ1-1 gives the full variable domain: EAGVAQSPRYKIIEKRQSVAFWCNPISGHATLYWYQQILGQGPKLLIQFQNNGVVDDSQLPKDRFSAERLKGVDSTLKIQPAKLEDSAVYLCASSLGTALEAFFGQGTRLTVV.

This clonotype was counted many times. The chain combines TRBV12-3 or TRBV12-4 with TRBJ1-3; D gene ambiguous. This CDR3 comprises 14 residues. Trimming stripped 7 bases from V and 0 bases from J, with 10 bases between. CDR3 coding DNA: TGTGCCAGCAACTCAATAGGCTCTGGAAACACCATATATTTT. This gives the protein CASNSIGSGNTIYF.

This clonotype showed up many times. The J gene is TRBJ2-2, the V gene TRBV29-1; D may be TRBD1 (6 bases). CDR3 length: 14 amino acids. Between the trimmed V and J ends, which lost 7 bases and 5 bases, there was a span of 17 bases. Per the germline V gene, CDR1 is SQVTM and CDR2 is ANQGSEA. CDR3 in amino acids: CSAAPGRGTGELFF. CDR3 DNA: TGCAGCGCCGCCCCGGGCAGGGGTACCGGGGAGCTGTTTTTT.

This clonotype was observed many times. CDR3 amino acids: CSASPTSGINTGELFF. The CDR3 nucleotides read TGCAGTGCTAGCCCGACTAGCGGGATTAACACCGGGGAGCTGTTTTTT. J is TRBJ2-2 and V is TRBV20-1, with TRBD2 identical over 11 bases. After removal of 3 bases from V and 2 bases from J, the junction contained 5 bases not matched to a gene. CDR3 length equals 16 residues. CDR1 is DFQATT and CDR2 is SNEGSKA in the germline V gene (reference sequence).

This clonotype was seen many times. V gene TRBV7-2 combines with J gene TRBJ2-3, with TRBD2 identical over 11 bases. This CDR3 has 17 amino acids. Germline V gene sequence: CDR1 SGHTA, CDR2 FQGNSA. Unmatched junction bases numbered 7, after V lost 0 bases and J lost 5 bases. The CDR3 coding sequence is TGTGCCAGCAGCTTAGCTAGCGGGGGGGCCGGGGGAGATACGCAGTATTTT. Protein product: CASSLASGGAGGDTQYF.

The rearrangement joins TRBV7-2 to TRBJ2-5; either TRBD1 or TRBD2 may fit D (6 bases each). CDR3 length: 16 amino acids. V was clipped by 5 bases and J by 1 base, with 17 bases between them. Germline CDR1 reads SGHTA; CDR2 reads FQGNSA. The CDR3: CASSPTGAPFQETQYF. The CDR3 DNA follows: TGTGCCAGCAGCCCTACGGGGGCCCCATTCCAAGAGACCCAGTACTTC.

Ten or more counts support this clonotype. The chain joins TRBV15 to TRBJ2-3; 14 nucleotides match TRBD2. The CDR3 extends over 17 amino acids. Trimming at V came to 0 bases and at J to 7 bases, leaving 6 bases not matched to a gene. Germline CDR1 is LNHNV and CDR2 is YYDKDF (reference sequence). CDR3 amino acids: CATSRDRGLAGVYTQYF. CDR3 nucleotide sequence: TGTGCCACCAGCAGAGATCGGGGACTAGCGGGGGTTTATACGCAGTATTTT.

This clonotype was found a few times. V usage is TRBV4-2 and J usage is TRBJ2-2; a possible D gene is TRBD2 (5 bases). Germline CDR1 and CDR2: LGHNA and YNFKEQ. V shed 0 bases and J shed 1 base, with 9 bases lying between them. There are 16 residues in the CDR3. The CDR3 bases are TGTGCCAGCAGCCAAGAAGGGAGTCAGAACACCGGGGAGCTGTTTTTT. Amino acid sequence: CASSQEGSQNTGELFF.

This clonotype was detected ten times or more. This chain links TRBV28 with TRBJ2-3, with D perhaps being TRBD1 or TRBD2 (6 bases each). V was cut by 8 bases and J by 3 bases, with 18 bases left in between. The CDR3 is 15 residues long. Per germline, CDR1 MDHEN and CDR2 SYDVKM. The CDR3 spells CASGSQGRRTDTQYF. The CDR3 DNA is TGTGCCAGCGGGAGTCAGGGGAGGAGGACAGATACGCAGTATTTT.

This clonotype was detected many times. The chain joins TRBV12-3 or TRBV12-4 to TRBJ2-3, with 12 bases lining up with TRBD2. The CDR3 runs 15 residues. J gave up 0 bases and V 6 bases, and 1 base lay outside the gene matches. The CDR3 bases are TGTGCCAGCAGACTAGCGGGAGGCAGCACAGATACGCAGTATTTT. It is translated as CASRLAGGSTDTQYF.

This clonotype was seen at least ten times. This chain connects TRBV5-1 to TRBJ1-4; 10 bases line up with TRBD1. The junction had 3 bases not matched to a gene; V was cut back by 5 bases and J by 8 bases. The length of the CDR3 is 13 residues. Germline V lookup: CDR1 SGHRS, CDR2 YFSETQ. CDR3 amino acids: CASSRTGGEKLFF. CDR3 DNA: TGCGCCAGCAGTCGGACAGGGGGGGAAAAACTGTTTTTT.

This clonotype was picked up many times. The chain joins TRBV27 to TRBJ2-2; unclear D gene. Trimming stripped 5 bases from V and 3 bases from J, with 13 bases between. The CDR3 spans 15 residues. Germline CDR1 is MNHEY and CDR2 is SMNVEV (reference sequence). CDR3: CASSLRADYTGELFF. CDR3 coding DNA: TGTGCCAGCAGTCTACGGGCCGACTACACCGGGGAGCTGTTTTTT.

This clonotype was seen repeatedly, ten times or more. The chain uses TRBV12-3 or TRBV12-4 and TRBJ1-2, with D possibly being TRBD1 (6 bases). The CDR3 is 14 amino acids. The V end was cut by 3 bases, the J end by 3 bases, with 11 bases between. CDR3 coding DNA: TGTGCCAGCAGTTTTACAGGGCCTTACTATGGCTACACCTTC. This sequence encodes CASSFTGPYYGYTF.

Comments on this clonotype: This likely comes from a read error, as the CDR3 has no conserved phenylalanine or tryptophan at its end. The chain uses TRBV18 and TRBJ1-2; TRBD1 agrees at 8 bases. Unmatched junction bases numbered 2, after V lost 3 bases and J lost 2 bases. From germline, CDR1 is KGHSH and CDR2 LQKENI. This CDR3 spans 14 amino acids. DNA for the CDR3: TGTGCCAGCTCACCGGACAGGGCCAACTATGGCTACACCCTC. Protein product: CASSPDRANYGYTL.

The table lists this clonotype with many counts. The chain has TRBV5-1 and TRBJ2-1, with TRBD2 matching 13 bases. Germline lookup yields CDR1 SGHRS and CDR2 YFSETQ. J gave up 6 bases and V 3 bases, and 3 bases lay outside the gene matches. The CDR3 length is 15 residues. The CDR3 loop is CASSSWTSGSNEQFF. The CDR3 coding sequence is TGCGCCAGCAGCTCATGGACTAGCGGGAGCAATGAGCAGTTCTTC.

This clonotype appeared many times. The chain employs TRBV6-5 and TRBJ1-1; unclear D gene. This CDR3 region has 14 residues. Trimming cost V 4 bases and J 1 base, with 10 bases left between them. CDR1 and CDR2 (germline): MNHEY, SVGAGI. The CDR3 region is CASSSWTANTEAFF. As DNA, the CDR3 is TGTGCCAGCAGTTCCTGGACGGCGAACACTGAAGCTTTCTTT.

This clonotype was recorded at least ten times. This chain links TRBV14 with TRBJ2-5; 8 positions agree with TRBD1. Germline V lookup: CDR1 SGHDN, CDR2 FVKESK. This CDR3 spans 15 amino acids. V was pared by 4 bases and J by 1 base, with 5 bases of the junction left unmatched. DNA of the CDR3: TGTGCCAGCAGCCCAGGGGGCAGGCCCCAAGAGACCCAGTACTTC. Residues: CASSPGGRPQETQYF.

A note on this clonotype: The conserved phenylalanine or tryptophan is not found at the CDR3 terminus, so this likely reflects a read error. J is TRBJ2-1 and V is TRBV20-1; a possible D gene is TRBD2 (5 bases). The CDR3 spans 14 residues. Germline loops: CDR1 DFQATT, CDR2 SNEGSKA (reference sequence). The CDR3 spells CSTSPYSSYNEQFS. DNA for the CDR3: TGCAGTACTAGTCCCTACAGCTCCTACAATGAGCAGTTCTCC.